This T cell receptor beta chain was found in a study of blood T cell repertoires in COVID-19. Study as a whole: Donors in the United States, Italy and Spain gave samples during acute or convalescent COVID-19. From T cells, B-cell-depleted T cells, or PBMCs came the material, which was cDNA or gDNA.

How the authors handled the data: Amplification with reference gene primers provided the estimates of nucleated cell counts. Using immunoSEQ multiplex PCR, the repertoire was profiled, and TCRdb retains in-frame clones only, with some absent. The V and J calls and clone size come from that table; D and trimming were worked out from the DNA. The sample lists roughly 120,000 clones, almost 90% occurring once. Germline V lookup: CDR1 SGHNT, CDR2 YYREEE (reference sequence). The CDR3 runs 12 residues. The germline V and J ends were trimmed by 6 bases and 8 bases, with 14 bases remaining between them. The sample comprised peripheral blood. The chain carries TRBV5-4 and TRBJ1-2, with D unresolved. The sequence was obtained from a woman between 50 and 59 years old with active or convalescent COVID-19. CDR3 region: CASITGEEGYTF. The CDR3 DNA reads as TGTGCCAGCATCACCGGGGAAGAGGGCTACACCTTC.